This T cell receptor beta chain is drawn from a study of T cells in Graves' hyperthyroidism and ophthalmopathy. Findings and limits, study-wide: The model predicted ophthalmopathy a median around 6.5 months before onset. Blood held most thyroid clonotypes expanded above 0.001 frequency.

Amplification of TCR beta CDR3 regions used RNA as the template. Initially, a first-round RT-PCR of the TCR CDR3 employed the HTBI primer set. TCRdb re-called the multiplex PCR reads with MiXCR, one entry per CDR3 protein. The repertoire includes 490,000 or so distinct CDR3 sequences, 46% of them detected once, and about two fifths sits in the top ten. The length of the CDR3 is 15 residues. The V gene's germline CDR1 is DFQATT and CDR2 SNEGSKA (reference sequence). The V end was cut by 3 bases, the J end by 0 bases, with 14 bases between. The study left out patients who had uncontrolled infection, other autoimmune disease, pregnancy or lactation. Based on clinical symptoms, serum thyroxine and TRAb, thyroid ultrasound and orbital computed tomography, diagnoses were reached. This clonotype came up many times. Antigen: not known.

The sample comprised peripheral blood or thyroid tissue (not recorded which). V usage is TRBV20-1 and J usage is TRBJ1-1, with D tentatively TRBD1 (6 bases). This TCR was sampled from an adult woman with Graves' disease, either hyperthyroidism or ophthalmopathy (not recorded which). CDR3 loop: CSASKGGGLNTEAFF. The CDR3 bases are TGCAGTGCTAGTAAGGGGGGCGGCTTGAACACTGAAGCTTTCTTT.